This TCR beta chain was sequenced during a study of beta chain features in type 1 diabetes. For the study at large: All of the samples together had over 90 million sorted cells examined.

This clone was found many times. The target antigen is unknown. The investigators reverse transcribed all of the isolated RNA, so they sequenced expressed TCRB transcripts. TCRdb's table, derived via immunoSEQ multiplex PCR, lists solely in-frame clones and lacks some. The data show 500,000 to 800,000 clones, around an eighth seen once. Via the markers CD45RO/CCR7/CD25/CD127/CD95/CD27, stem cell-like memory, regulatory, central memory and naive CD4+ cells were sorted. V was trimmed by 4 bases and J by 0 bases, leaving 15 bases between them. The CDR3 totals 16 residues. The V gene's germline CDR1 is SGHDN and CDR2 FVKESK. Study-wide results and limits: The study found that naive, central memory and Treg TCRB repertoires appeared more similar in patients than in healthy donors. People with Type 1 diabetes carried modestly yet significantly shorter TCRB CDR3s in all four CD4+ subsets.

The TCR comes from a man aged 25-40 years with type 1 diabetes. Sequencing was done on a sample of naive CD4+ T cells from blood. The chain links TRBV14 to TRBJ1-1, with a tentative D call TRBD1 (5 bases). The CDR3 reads CASSPERGRMNTEAFF. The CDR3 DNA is TGTGCCAGCAGCCCCGAACGGGGACGGATGAACACTGAAGCTTTCTTT.